This T cell receptor beta chain was captured in a study of beta chain features in type 1 diabetes. Expressed TCRB transcripts got sequenced, as all isolated RNA was reverse transcribed. Method: immunoSEQ multiplex PCR; TCRdb's copy keeps in-frame clones and lacks some. The sample carries under 300,000 clones, about 14% recorded once. Study conclusions and caveats: The study found moderately but significantly shorter TCRB CDR3s in all four CD4+ subsets of Type 1 diabetes patients.

A note on this clone: Its antigen is not identified.

Trimming took off 5 bases at V and 6 bases at J, with 13 bases between the two ends. The V gene's germline CDR1 is SEHNR and CDR2 FQNEAQ (reference sequence). The CDR3 has 14 residues. This TCR came from a man aged 25 to 45 with type 1 diabetes. Input material: naive CD4+ T cells from blood. The chain recombines TRBV7-9 with TRBJ1-4, with no clear D. This CDR3 reads CASSPFGLDEKLFF. The CDR3 DNA reads as TGTGCCAGCAGCCCCTTTGGGCTCGATGAAAAACTGTTTTTT.